This T cell receptor (beta chain) was captured in a study of CD8+ T cells in alopecia areata. Study-wide points: An increase in clonality over normal scalp was evident in lesional scalp, especially alopecia totalis/universalis. Compared with mice, patients displayed less clear TCR sharing, possibly for HLA-related reasons.

Punch biopsies of lesional scalp, plus peripheral blood, were taken from alopecia areata patients. Investigators sorted PBMCs to obtain both CD4+ and CD8+ T cells. Isolated RNA was reverse transcribed into cDNA used as the sequencing template. Assay: immunoSEQ multiplex PCR; the TCRdb copy retains only in-frame clones and omits some. The data show 120,000 or so clones, 40% to 55% seen once. As to this clone: The antigen remains undetermined.

Specimen: NKG2D-low CD8+ T cells sorted from blood. The receptor was derived from a human donor with alopecia areata.

The CDR3 sequence: CASSLEPQGAFIQYF. CDR3 sequence (DNA): TGTGCCAGCAGCTTAGAACCACAGGGGGCATTCATTCAGTACTTC. This chain connects TRBV11-2 to TRBJ2-4; 9 nucleotides align to TRBD1. The CDR3 covers 15 residues. CDR1 is SGHAT and CDR2 is FQNNGV in the germline V gene. After removal of 0 bases from V and 9 bases from J, the junction contained 6 bases not matched to a gene.